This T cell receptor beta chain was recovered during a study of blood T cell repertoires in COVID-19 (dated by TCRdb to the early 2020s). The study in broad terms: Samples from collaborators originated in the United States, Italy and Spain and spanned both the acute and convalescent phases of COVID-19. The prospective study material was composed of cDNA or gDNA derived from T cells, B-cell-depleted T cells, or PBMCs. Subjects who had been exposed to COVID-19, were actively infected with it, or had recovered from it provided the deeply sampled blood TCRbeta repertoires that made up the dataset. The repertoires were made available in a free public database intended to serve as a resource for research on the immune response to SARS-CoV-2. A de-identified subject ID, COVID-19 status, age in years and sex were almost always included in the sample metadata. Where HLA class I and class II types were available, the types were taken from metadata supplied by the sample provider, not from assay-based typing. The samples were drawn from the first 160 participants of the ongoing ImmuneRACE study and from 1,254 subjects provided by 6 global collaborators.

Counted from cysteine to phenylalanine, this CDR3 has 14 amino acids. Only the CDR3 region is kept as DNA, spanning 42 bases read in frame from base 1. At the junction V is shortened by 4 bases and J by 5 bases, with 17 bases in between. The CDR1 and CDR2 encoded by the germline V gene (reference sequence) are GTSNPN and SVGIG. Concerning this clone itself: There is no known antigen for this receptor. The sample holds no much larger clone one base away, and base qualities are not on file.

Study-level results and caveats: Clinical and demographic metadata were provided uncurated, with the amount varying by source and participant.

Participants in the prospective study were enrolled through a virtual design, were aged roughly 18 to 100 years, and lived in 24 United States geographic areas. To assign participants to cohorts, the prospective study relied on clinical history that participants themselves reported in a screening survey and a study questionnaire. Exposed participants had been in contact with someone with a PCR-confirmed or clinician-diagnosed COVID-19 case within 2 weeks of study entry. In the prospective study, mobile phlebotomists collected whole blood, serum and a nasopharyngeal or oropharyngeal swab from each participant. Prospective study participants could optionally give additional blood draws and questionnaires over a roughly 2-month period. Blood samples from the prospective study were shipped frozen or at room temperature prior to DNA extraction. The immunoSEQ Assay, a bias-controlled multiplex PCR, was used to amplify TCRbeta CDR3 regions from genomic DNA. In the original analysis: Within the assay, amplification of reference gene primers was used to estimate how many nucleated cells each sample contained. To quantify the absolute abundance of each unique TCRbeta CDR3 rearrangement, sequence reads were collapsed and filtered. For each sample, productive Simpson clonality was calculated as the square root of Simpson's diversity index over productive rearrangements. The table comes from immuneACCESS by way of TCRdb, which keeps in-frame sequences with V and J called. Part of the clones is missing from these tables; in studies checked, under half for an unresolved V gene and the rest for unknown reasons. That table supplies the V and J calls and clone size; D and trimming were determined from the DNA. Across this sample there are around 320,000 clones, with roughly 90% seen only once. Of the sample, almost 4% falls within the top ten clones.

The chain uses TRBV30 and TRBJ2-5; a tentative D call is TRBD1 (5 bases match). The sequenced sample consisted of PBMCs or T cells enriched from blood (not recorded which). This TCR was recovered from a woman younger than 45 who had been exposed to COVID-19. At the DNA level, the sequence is TGTGCCTGGATGGGGCTTCATGATTGGGAGACCCAGTACTTC. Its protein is CAWMGLHDWETQYF.